This TCR beta chain was found in a study of cytomegalovirus exposure and HLA in healthy donors. Study-wide findings and caveats: Cytomegalovirus association was listed for about 160 TCR beta chains. With high specificity and sensitivity, the classifier reportedly diagnosed cytomegalovirus status. It was confirmed in vitro that a few of the CMV-associated chains were specific for CMV antigens. It was found in a later analysis that first-cohort TCR clusters tended to co-occur in the 120 validation repertoires.

Germline V gives CDR1 MRHNA, CDR2 SNTAGT. V lost 7 bases, J lost 2 bases, and 5 bases stayed unmatched. The CDR3 totals 13 residues. Comments on this clone: Its antigen is unknown.

Using immunoSEQ multiplex PCR, the repertoire was profiled, and TCRdb retains in-frame clones only, with some absent. The data contain more than 90,000 clones, roughly nine tenths of them seen just once; the ten biggest clones take up 4.4%. The chain employs TRBV6-4 and TRBJ2-7, with 7 bases lining up with TRBD1. The TCR sequence derives from a young man in good health and CMV-seropositive. Sequenced sample: PBMCs. DNA for the CDR3: TGTGCCAGCACACAGGGGATTACCTACGAGCAGTACTTC. Protein: CASTQGITYEQYF.